A selection of T cell receptor beta chains follows, all from one sample in a study of cytomegalovirus exposure and HLA in healthy donors. Profiling relied on immunoSEQ multiplex PCR, and the TCRdb table lists in-frame clones only, not all of them. The sample has some 110,000 clones, around nine tenths seen once; the top ten hold around 4.5%. What was sequenced was PBMCs. The receptors were sampled from a man between 18 and 35 years old in good health and CMV-seropositive. CDR3s include the opening cysteine and the closing phenylalanine or tryptophan. The D gene is left open where the match is weak. The size of a clone is reported for some rows only, either as once, few or many, or as a class for expanded clones.

TRBJ1-6,.,TRBV5-6,.,TGTGCCAGCAGCTCCGTATCCTCCGGGTCCTATGGAAATTCACCCCTCCACTTT,CASSSVSSGSYGNSPLHF
TRBJ1-1,.,TRBV6-6,.,TGTGCCAGCAGTTATCAAGGACAGCTGAACACTGAAGCTTTCTTT,CASSYQGQLNTEAFF
TRBJ1-5,.,TRBV7-9,TRBD1,TGTGCCAGTGCGGGACAGGGGGCTCAGCCCCAGCATTTT,CASAGQGAQPQHF
TRBJ2-3,.,TRBV28,TRBD1,TGTGCCAGCAGTCCCGGGACCGGGACAGCAGATACGCAGTATTTT,CASSPGTGTADTQYF
TRBJ1-5,.,TRBV9,TRBD1,TGTGCCAGCAGCGTAGGACAGGGGGACCAGCCCCAGCATTTT,CASSVGQGDQPQHF
TRBJ2-7,once,TRBV5-5,.,TGTGCCAGCAGCTGGGTCCGACACTACGAGCAGTACTTC,CASSWVRHYEQYF
TRBJ1-1,.,TRBV14,TRBD1,TGTGCCAGCAGCCAATTTCAGGGGGTAGCTGAAGCTTTCTTT,CASSQFQGVAEAFF
TRBJ2-7,few,TRBV14,TRBD1,TGTGCCAGCAGCCAAAGGAGGACAGGGACCCCTCCTTATATCTACGAGCAGTACTTC,CASSQRRTGTPPYIYEQYF
TRBJ1-5,.,TRBV4-3,TRBD1,TGCGCCAGCAGCCAAGGACAGGGCCCGCCACAGGCCCAGCATTTT,CASSQGQGPPQAQHF
TRBJ2-1,.,TRBV29-1,.,TGCAGCGTTGAAGACAATTCGCAGGGGAAGTACAATGAGCAGTTCTTC,CSVEDNSQGKYNEQFF
TRBJ2-2,.,TRBV10-3,TRBD1,TGTGCCATCGGCCCGACCCTCGGGACAGTAAACACCGGGGAGCTGTTTTTT,CAIGPTLGTVNTGELFF
TRBJ1-5,once,TRBV7-9,TRBD1,TGTGCCAGCAGCTTAGTAGGGCGACAGGGGAAACATCAGCCCCAGCATTTT,CASSLVGRQGKHQPQHF
TRBJ1-1,.,TRBV4-3,.,TGCGCCAGCAGCCCGGGGGAGGGGGAGGTAGTCCAGGTCACTGAAGCTTTCTTT,CASSPGEGEVVQVTEAFF
TRBJ2-2,.,TRBV27,TRBD2,TGTGCCAGCAGCCCTAGCGGGGGGGAGAACACCGGGGAGCTGTTTTTT,CASSPSGGENTGELFF
TRBJ1-2,.,TRBV14,.,TGTGCCAGCAGCCGTGGAACGGGGTCTAACTATGGCTACACCTTC,CASSRGTGSNYGYTF
TRBJ2-7,.,TRBV6-1,.,TGTGCCAGCAGTGAACAGGGCTACGAGCAGTACTTC,CASSEQGYEQYF
TRBJ1-1,.,TRBV5-6,.,TGTGCCAGCAGCTTGGGAGCCACTGAAGCTTTCTTT,CASSLGATEAFF
TRBJ1-2,.,TRBV7-9,TRBD1,TGTGCCAGCAGCTACCCTCCCGGACAGGGGCCCCTACGGGGCTACACCTTC,CASSYPPGQGPLRGYTF
TRBJ2-3,.,TRBV18,TRBD1,TGTGCCAGCTCACCGGGGACAGGGGATTCAGATACGCAGTATTTT,CASSPGTGDSDTQYF
TRBJ2-3,.,TRBV9,TRBD2,TGTGCCAGCAGCGTAGCGGGGGGGGCTAGCACAGATACGCAGTATTTT,CASSVAGGASTDTQYF
TRBJ1-5,few,TRBV28,.,TGTGCCAGCAGTCAGGGGAGGGCACAGCCCCAGCATTTT,CASSQGRAQPQHF
TRBJ1-1,.,TRBV7-9,TRBD1,TGTGCCAGCAACCGACAGGGAATAGACACTGAAGCTTTCTTT,CASNRQGIDTEAFF
TRBJ1-6,.,TRBV5-1,.,TGCGCCAGCAGCTTGGATCCATTTTATAATTCACCCCTCCACTTT,CASSLDPFYNSPLHF
TRBJ2-2,.,TRBV27,TRBD2,TGTGCCAGCAGTCCACTAGCGCCCAACACCGGGGAGCTGTTTTTT,CASSPLAPNTGELFF
TRBJ2-5,few,TRBV5-1,.,TGCGCCAGCAGCTTGGCTCACACGGGACAAGAGACCCAGTACTTC,CASSLAHTGQETQYF
TRBJ1-5,.,TRBV27,.,TGTGCCAGCAGTCCCCCGGGGGGGAATCAGCCCCAGCATTTT,CASSPPGGNQPQHF
TRBJ1-1,.,TRBV28,.,TGTGCCAGCAGTCTATCCCACAGTGAAGCTTTCTTT,CASSLSHSEAFF
TRBJ1-2,.,TRBV5-8,TRBD1,TGTGCCAGCAGCTTGGTTTGGACAGGGGATCATGGCTACACCTTC,CASSLVWTGDHGYTF
TRBJ2-3,.,TRBV5-1,.,TGCGCCAGCAGCTTGGGGTTGGCGGGGTCTAGCACAGATACGCAGTATTTT,CASSLGLAGSSTDTQYF
TRBJ1-1,.,TRBV7-8,.,TGTGCCAGCAGCCCTAGAATCCCCCGGGGTGAAGCTTTCTTT,CASSPRIPRGEAFF
TRBJ2-1,.,TRBV29-1,.,TGCAGCGTCGGGATTTTAAGGTACAATGAGCAGTTCTTC,CSVGILRYNEQFF
TRBJ1-1,.,TRBV28,TRBD1,TGTGCCAGCAGTTCGAGGACAGGGAAAGAAGGACACACTGAAGCTTTCTTT,CASSSRTGKEGHTEAFF
TRBJ1-2,.,TRBV29-1,TRBD1,TGCAGCGTGGACACCGGGACAGGGGTTTCCGATGGCTACACCTTC,CSVDTGTGVSDGYTF
TRBJ1-1,.,TRBV2,.,TGTGCCAGCAGTGAAATATTTAGAGGAGCGAACACTGAAGCTTTCTTT,CASSEIFRGANTEAFF
TRBJ1-1,.,TRBV18,.,TGTGCCAGCGCGAAAGGGGCAGGCCTGAACACTGAAGCTTTCTTT,CASAKGAGLNTEAFF
TRBJ1-1,.,TRBV29-1,TRBD1,TGCAGCGTTGACCTCCCGAGGCAGGGGGTTTTGAACACTGAAGCTTTCTTT,CSVDLPRQGVLNTEAFF
TRBJ1-4,.,TRBV5-1,TRBD1,TGCGCCAGCAGCGCAGGGGGATCTAATGAAAAACTGTTTTTT,CASSAGGSNEKLFF
TRBJ1-4,.,TRBV28,.,TGTGCCAGCAAGTCACAGGGCGGAGAAAAACTGTTTTTT,CASKSQGGEKLFF
TRBJ1-1,.,TRBV4-1,.,TGCGCCAGCAGCCATATACAGGGATACGGAGCTTTCTTT,CASSHIQGYGAFF
TRBJ2-1,.,TRBV6-1,.,TGTGCCAGCGGGGCAGTACCAACCTCCTACAATGAGCAGTTCTTC,CASGAVPTSYNEQFF
TRBJ1-2,.,TRBV28,.,TGTGCCAGCAGTTTGACAGCAGTCTATGGCTACACCTTC,CASSLTAVYGYTF
TRBJ2-3,.,TRBV10-1,.,TGCGCCAGCAGTGAGTCGGGTGGGGCCGGTCTTGGCACGCAGTATTTT,CASSESGGAGLGTQYF
TRBJ2-3,.,TRBV19,.,TGTGCCAGTAGTTTCACAGGGTCTAGCACAGATACGCAGTATTTT,CASSFTGSSTDTQYF
TRBJ2-7,.,TRBV7-9,TRBD1,TGTGCCAGCAGCCCGACAGGGCACCTCTCCTACGAGCAGTACTTC,CASSPTGHLSYEQYF
TRBJ2-7,.,TRBV5-4,.,TGTGCCAGCAGCTTAGACTACTCCTACGAGCAGTACTTC,CASSLDYSYEQYF
TRBJ2-7,.,TRBV19,.,TGTGCCAGTAGTATAGGAACAGCTTACGAGCAGTACTTC,CASSIGTAYEQYF
TRBJ2-7,.,TRBV18,.,TGTGCCAGCTCACCGGGGGGGCTGGGAGAGCAGTACTTC,CASSPGGLGEQYF
TRBJ2-5,once,TRBV18,.,TGTGCCAGCTCACCGCCACACCAGGCCCCAGAGACCCAGTACTTC,CASSPPHQAPETQYF
TRBJ1-1,.,TRBV27,.,TGTGCCAGCAGTTTGGGGAGTTTGAGCACTGAAGCTTTCTTT,CASSLGSLSTEAFF